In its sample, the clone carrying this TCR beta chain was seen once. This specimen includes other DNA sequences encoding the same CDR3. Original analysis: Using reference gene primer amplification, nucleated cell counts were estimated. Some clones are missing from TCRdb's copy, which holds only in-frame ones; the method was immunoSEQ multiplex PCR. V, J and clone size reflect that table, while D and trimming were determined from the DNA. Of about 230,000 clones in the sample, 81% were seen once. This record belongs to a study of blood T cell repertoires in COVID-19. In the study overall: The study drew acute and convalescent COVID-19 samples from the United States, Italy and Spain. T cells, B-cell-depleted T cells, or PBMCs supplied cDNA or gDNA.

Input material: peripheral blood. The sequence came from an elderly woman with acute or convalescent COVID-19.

The CDR3 region is CASSYSRGNEKLFF. In nucleotides, the CDR3 is TGTGCCAGCAGTTACTCCCGGGGTAATGAAAAACTGTTTTTT. This chain joins TRBV6-5 and TRBJ1-4; no definite D call. This CDR3 has 14 amino acids. From germline, CDR1 is MNHEY and CDR2 SVGAGI. V was cut by 0 bases and J by 4 bases, with 6 bases left in between.